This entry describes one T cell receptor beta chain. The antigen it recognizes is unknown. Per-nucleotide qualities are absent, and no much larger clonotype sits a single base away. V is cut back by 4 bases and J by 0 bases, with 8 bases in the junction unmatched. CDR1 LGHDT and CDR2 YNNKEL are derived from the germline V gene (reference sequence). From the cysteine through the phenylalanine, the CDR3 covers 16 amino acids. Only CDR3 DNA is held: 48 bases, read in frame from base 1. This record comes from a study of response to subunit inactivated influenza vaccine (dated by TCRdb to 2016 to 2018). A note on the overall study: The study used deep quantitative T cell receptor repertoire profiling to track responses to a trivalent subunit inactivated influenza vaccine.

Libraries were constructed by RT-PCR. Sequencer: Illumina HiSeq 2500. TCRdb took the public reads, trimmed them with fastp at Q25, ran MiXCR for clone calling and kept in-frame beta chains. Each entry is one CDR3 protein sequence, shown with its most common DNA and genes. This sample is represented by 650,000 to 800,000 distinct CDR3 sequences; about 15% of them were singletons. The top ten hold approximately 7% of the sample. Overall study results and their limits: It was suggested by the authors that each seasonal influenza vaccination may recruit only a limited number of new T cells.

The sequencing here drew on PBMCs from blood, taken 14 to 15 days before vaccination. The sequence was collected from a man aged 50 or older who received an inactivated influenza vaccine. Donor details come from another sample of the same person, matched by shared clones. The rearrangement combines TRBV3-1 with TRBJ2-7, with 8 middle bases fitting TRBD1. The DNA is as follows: TGTGCCAGCAGCCGGAAGCCGGGACAGGACTCCTACGAGCAGTACTTC. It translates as CASSRKPGQDSYEQYF.